These 20 T cell receptor beta chains were sequenced from one sample in a study of blood T cell repertoires in COVID-19. Some clones are missing from TCRdb's copy, which holds only in-frame ones; the method was immunoSEQ multiplex PCR. The sample lists approximately 380,000 clones; around 85% were seen once. The sample consisted of peripheral blood. Receptors were obtained from a woman between 18 and 29 years old with acute or convalescent COVID-19.

The rearrangement joins TRBV28 to TRBJ2-3; the D gene is possibly TRBD1 (7 bases). V was clipped by 5 bases and J by 2 bases, with 17 bases between them. Germline values: CDR1 MDHEN, CDR2 SYDVKM. The CDR3 is 16 amino acids. The CDR3 nucleotides are TGTGCCAGCAGTCTAAAGACAGGGAGGCTCACAGATACGCAGTATTTT. This translates into CASSLKTGRLTDTQYF.

This clone was detected only once. The chain combines TRBV4-1 with TRBJ2-7; D gene uncertain. CDR1 MGHRA and CDR2 YSYEKL come from the germline V gene. Trimming removed 0 bases from V and 2 bases from J, with 17 bases in between. This CDR3 has 17 amino acids. This CDR3 is CASSQDVTSSIAYEQYF. As DNA, the CDR3 is TGCGCCAGCAGCCAAGACGTAACCTCGAGCATCGCCTACGAGCAGTACTTC.

The genes are TRBV19 and TRBJ2-7; 8 positions agree with TRBD1. Trimming took 6 bases from V and 3 from J; bases not matched to a gene: 7. The V gene's germline CDR1 is LNHDA and CDR2 SQIVND (reference sequence). The CDR3 length is 14 residues. CDR3 in amino acids: CASRPWTGSYEQYF. The CDR3 coding sequence is TGTGCCAGTAGGCCTTGGACAGGGAGCTACGAGCAGTACTTC.

The V gene is TRBV28, the J gene TRBJ1-5; a weak D match, TRBD1 (6 bases). Germline-derived CDR1 and CDR2 are MDHEN and SYDVKM. V gave up 1 base and J gave up 3 bases, with 10 bases separating them. This CDR3 is 15 amino acids long. CDR3 amino acids: CASSLLGQLNQPQHF. The DNA of the CDR3 is TGTGCCAGCAGTTTATTAGGACAGCTCAATCAGCCCCAGCATTTT.

The chain is built from TRBV3-1 (or the pseudogene TRBV3-2) and TRBJ1-2, with D possibly matching TRBD1 (5 bases). Germline lookup yields CDR1 LGHDT and CDR2 YNNKEL (reference sequence). CDR3 size: 15 residues. Trimming stripped 3 bases from V and 8 bases from J, with 19 bases between. DNA for the CDR3: TGTGCCAGCAGCCATTCGGGGGGATCTTCGGAAGGCTACACCTTC. It translates to CASSHSGGSSEGYTF.

V and J are TRBV30 and TRBJ1-1, with 9 bases matching TRBD1. The CDR3 length is 13 residues. With V trimmed by 3 bases and J by 3 bases, 2 bases remained unmatched. Germline CDR1 reads GTSNPN; CDR2 reads SVGIG (reference sequence). CDR3 amino acids: CAWRDRGDTEAFF. The CDR3 bases are TGTGCCTGGAGGGACAGGGGAGACACTGAAGCTTTCTTT. Drawing the rest from reference TRBV30 and TRBJ1-1, the complete variable domain is SQTIHQWPATLVQPVGSPLSLECTVEGTSNPNLYWYRQAAGRGLQLLFYSVGIGQISSEVPQNLSASRPQDRQFILSSKKLLLSDSGFYLCAWRDRGDTEAFFGQGTRLTVV.

This clone has just one count. This chain joins TRBV30 and TRBJ2-2; 11 bases line up with TRBD2. The length of the CDR3 is 16 residues. Trimming removed 1 base from V and 5 bases from J; junction bases left unmatched: 6. The V gene's germline CDR1 is GTSNPN and CDR2 SVGIG (reference sequence). The CDR3 reads CAWSAVAGGRTGELFF. The CDR3 DNA sequence: TGTGCCTGGAGTGCCGTAGCGGGGGGGCGAACCGGGGAGCTGTTTTTT.

The chain uses TRBV5-4 and TRBJ1-2; 10 positions agree with TRBD1. Germline V gene lookup returns CDR1 SGHNT and CDR2 YYREEE (reference sequence). The trim removed 4 bases at V and 3 bases at J, leaving 3 bases unmatched. CDR3 length equals 14 residues. The CDR3 spells CASSTGQGDYGYTF. Here the CDR3 DNA reads TGTGCCAGCAGCACCGGACAGGGGGACTATGGCTACACCTTC.

The chain uses TRBV9 and TRBJ1-1, with 9 bases that match TRBD1. The CDR3 runs to 16 residues. The germline V gene encodes CDR1 SGDLS and CDR2 YYNGEE. With 3 bases clipped from V and 0 bases from J, the junction kept 6 bases outside the gene matches. CDR3 loop: CASSAGGQGMNTEAFF. The CDR3, as DNA: TGTGCCAGCAGCGCGGGGGGACAGGGAATGAACACTGAAGCTTTCTTT.

The CDR3 loop is CASSPGGLNQPQHF. In DNA form, the CDR3 reads TGTGCCAGCTCACCCGGCGGGCTCAATCAGCCCCAGCATTTT. The chain links TRBV18 to TRBJ1-5, with D unclear. The germline V gene has CDR1 KGHSH and CDR2 LQKENI. Trimming pared 3 bases from V and 3 bases from J, leaving 9 bases between. The CDR3 length is 14 residues.

V gene TRBV5-8 combines with J gene TRBJ1-5, with D tentatively TRBD1 (6 bases). The CDR3 runs 12 residues. Per germline, CDR1 SGHTS and CDR2 YDEGEE. V lost 4 bases and J 6 bases, leaving 8 bases between the germline ends. CDR3 loop: CASSTGFQPQHF. The DNA of the CDR3 is TGTGCCAGCAGCACAGGGTTTCAGCCCCAGCATTTT.

This chain links TRBV5-4 with TRBJ1-1; tentatively, D is TRBD1 (5 bases). The CDR3 sequence is 13 residues long. The germline CDR1 and CDR2 sequences are SGHNT and YYREEE (reference sequence). V lost 4 bases and J 2 bases, leaving 9 bases between the germline ends. The CDR3 spells CASSPGTNTEAFF. For the CDR3, the DNA is TGTGCCAGCAGCCCGGGGACTAACACTGAAGCTTTCTTT.

V usage is TRBV13 and J usage is TRBJ1-1; 7 bases agree with TRBD1. There are 14 residues in the CDR3. Germline V gene data show CDR1 as PRHDT and CDR2 as FYEKMQ (reference sequence). Germline trimming cut 5 bases from V and 3 bases from J; bases unmatched to any gene: 6. Here the CDR3 reads CASSPGQTYTEAFF. For the CDR3, the DNA is TGTGCCAGCAGCCCGGGACAGACTTACACTGAAGCTTTCTTT.

The chain carries TRBV5-6 and TRBJ1-1; 7 nucleotides align to TRBD1. The germline V gene has CDR1 SGHDT and CDR2 YYEEEE. V lost 0 bases and J lost 2; bases outside the gene matches: 10. This CDR3 has 17 amino acids. The CDR3 bases are TGTGCCAGCAGCTTGGACAGGGGCCGCGATCCCAACACTGAAGCTTTCTTT. The encoded protein is CASSLDRGRDPNTEAFF.

The V and J genes are TRBV9 and TRBJ2-5; TRBD1 matches at 8 bases. V gave up 6 bases and J gave up 5 bases; unmatched junction bases: 6. Germline CDR1 is SGDLS and CDR2 is YYNGEE. The CDR3 has 13 amino acids. The CDR3 nucleotides read TGTGCCAGCAACAGGGGGTATGGGGAGACCCAGTACTTC. Translating gives CASNRGYGETQYF.

The sample holds one count of this clone. The chain links TRBV28 to TRBJ2-2, with 10 bases matching TRBD2. With 3 bases clipped from V and 4 bases from J, the junction kept 11 bases outside the gene matches. This CDR3 has 18 residues. From germline, CDR1 is MDHEN and CDR2 SYDVKM. CDR3 nucleotides: TGTGCCAGCAGTTTCCCTGGATCTAGCGGGAGATTCACCGGGGAGCTGTTTTTT. Residues: CASSFPGSSGRFTGELFF.

This chain links TRBV30 with TRBJ1-5, with D tentatively TRBD1 (5 bases). Germline CDR1 reads GTSNPN; CDR2 reads SVGIG (reference sequence). This CDR3 comprises 14 residues. The germline V and J ends were trimmed by 1 base and 11 bases, with 18 bases remaining between them. CDR3 region: CAWSGDSLLGSQHF. The CDR3, as DNA: TGTGCCTGGAGTGGAGACAGCCTCCTGGGGTCCCAGCATTTT.

This chain connects TRBV5-1 to TRBJ2-2; D is perhaps TRBD2 (5 bases). This CDR3 spans 14 amino acids. V lost 1 base, J lost 5 bases, and 9 bases lay in between. Germline assignment: CDR1 SGHRS and CDR2 YFSETQ. The CDR3 coding sequence is TGCGCCAGCAGCTTGTACCCGGGAACCGGGGAGCTGTTTTTT. Protein: CASSLYPGTGELFF.

J is TRBJ2-3 and V is TRBV7-2; 7 bases map to TRBD2. CDR3 size: 16 residues. Trimming cost V 1 base and J 3 bases; bases outside gene matches: 7. CDR1 and CDR2 (germline): SGHTA, FQGNSA. In nucleotides, the CDR3 is TGTGCCAGCAGCTTAGTTGCGGGAGCCAGTACAGATACGCAGTATTTT. This encodes CASSLVAGASTDTQYF.

The chain is built from TRBV27 and TRBJ2-3; TRBD1 might be the D (5 bases). V lost 0 bases to trimming and J lost 0 bases, with 13 bases between them. The CDR3 loop spans 17 amino acids. Per the germline V gene, CDR1 is MNHEY and CDR2 is SMNVEV (reference sequence). The CDR3 is CASSLSYPGPSTDTQYF. The CDR3 DNA follows: TGTGCCAGCAGTTTATCTTATCCAGGGCCTAGCACAGATACGCAGTATTTT.